This T cell receptor (beta chain) was identified during a study of blood T cells in healthy people across ages. Each sample had at least 6 million PBMCs isolated. This clonotype was observed a few times. Its matching antigen is unknown. A read error may produce the germline difference seen at one junction end. Then a second PCR, running about 6 to 12 cycles, was carried out with a sample-barcoded 5' primer and a J-beta primer mix. The study obtained at least 2.5 million CDR3-containing paired-end reads from every sample. TCRdb ran MiXCR on the 5' RACE reads and lists one entry per CDR3 protein. Found here are over 1,300,000 distinct CDR3 sequences, approximately 63% of them singletons; the top ten hold about 6.3%. Per the germline V gene, CDR1 is LGHNA and CDR2 is YNFKEQ. The CDR3 has 16 amino acids. General study points: Relative to aged donors, long-lived donors carried more naive CD4+ cells and displayed higher diversity.

The clonotype originates from a man in his late teens or twenties in good health. This chain connects TRBV4-2 to TRBJ2-3; TRBD2 is a possible D gene (5 bases). The sample consisted of blood. CDR3: CASSQDWLAGTDTQYF. The CDR3 DNA is TGCGCCAGCAGCCAAGACTGGCTAGCCGGCACAGATACGCAGTATTTT.